Listed below are T cell receptor beta chains from one sample, sequenced in a study of blood T cell repertoires in COVID-19. Sequencing was performed with immunoSEQ multiplex PCR; in TCRdb, only in-frame clones are kept and a portion is missing. The data show 150,000 to 200,000 clones, about 84% seen once. Material: PBMCs or T cells enriched from blood (not recorded which). The receptors were sampled from a woman aged 25 to 39 who had recovered from COVID-19. Both conserved end residues are part of each CDR3. D genes are given only for firm matches. Clone size is stated in some rows and not others, as once, few, many or a class when expanded.

TRBV2,-,TRBD2,TRBJ2-3,TGTGCCAGCATTAGCGGGAGAACACGTAGCACAGATACGCAGTATTTT,CASISGRTRSTDTQYF
TRBV29-1,-,TRBD2,TRBJ2-7,TGCAGCGTTCTAGGACTAGCGGCCTACGAGCAGTACTTC,CSVLGLAAYEQYF
TRBV10-2,-,TRBD2,TRBJ2-7,TGCGCCAGCAAGGGGACTAGCGGGAGGACAAACGAGCAGTACTTC,CASKGTSGRTNEQYF
TRBV9,-,TRBD1,TRBJ2-1,TGTGCCAGCAGCGTGACAGGGGTGATAGTAAATGAGCAGTTCTTC,CASSVTGVIVNEQFF
TRBV11-2,few,TRBD2,TRBJ2-7,TGTGCCAGCAGCTTATTGGGACTAGTGGGGCTCTACGAGCAGTACTTC,CASSLLGLVGLYEQYF
TRBV10-3,-,-,TRBJ2-3,TGTGCCATCAGTGAAGGGGCCGCGCCCACAGATACGCAGTATTTT,CAISEGAAPTDTQYF
TRBV7-8,-,-,TRBJ1-1,TGTGCCAGCAGCTTGCAGGGGATGCCCACTGAAGCTTTCTTT,CASSLQGMPTEAFF
TRBV2,-,-,TRBJ1-2,TGTGCCAGCCTTACTGGGGGCGTTGGCTACACCTTC,CASLTGGVGYTF
TRBV5-1,once,TRBD1,TRBJ2-7,TGCGCCAGCAGCTTAGGGGGGACAGGGGGCTACGAGCAGTACTTC,CASSLGGTGGYEQYF
TRBV5-1,-,-,TRBJ2-7,TGCGCCAGCAGCTTGGCCGGTTTAAGCGAGCAGTACTTC,CASSLAGLSEQYF
TRBV11-2,once,TRBD1,TRBJ2-2,TGTGCCAGCACCCAACCCCCCCGACAGGGATCGAACACCGGGGAGCTGTTTTTT,CASTQPPRQGSNTGELFF
TRBV11-2,-,-,TRBJ2-7,TGTGCCAGCAGCTTAGGAACAGGGCCTCGCGAGCAGTACTTC,CASSLGTGPREQYF
TRBV11-2,-,-,TRBJ1-1,TGTGCCAGCAGCTTACAGGCCGAGGCTTTCTTT,CASSLQAEAFF
TRBV6-5,-,-,TRBJ2-6,TGTGCCAGCAGTATTACAGATTCTGGGGCCAACGTCCTGACTTTC,CASSITDSGANVLTF
TRBV5-1,-,-,TRBJ1-1,TGCGCCAGCAGCTTGGAAGGGAGGGAAGCTTTCTTT,CASSLEGREAFF
TRBV20-1,-,-,TRBJ2-7,TGCAGTGCTAGTTCATTCCGAGGTAGGGAGCAGTACTTC,CSASSFRGREQYF
TRBV7-8,-,TRBD2,TRBJ2-7,TGTGCCAGCAGCCTAAGAACTAGCGGGAGTTCCTACGAGCAGTACTTC,CASSLRTSGSSYEQYF
TRBV3-1/TRBV3-2,-,-,TRBJ2-7,TGTGCCAGCAGCCCCGACACGGTGGGCTACGAGCAGTACTTC,CASSPDTVGYEQYF
TRBV9,few,TRBD2,TRBJ2-5,TGTGCCAGCAGCGTATCGGAGGGGTCTATTCGACTTAGCGGGAGCGGGGAGACCCAGTACTTC,CASSVSEGSIRLSGSGETQYF
TRBV28,-,TRBD1,TRBJ2-7,TGTGCCAGCACAACGATCAGGGGGCGCAATGCCTACGAGCAGTACTTC,CASTTIRGRNAYEQYF
TRBV20-1,-,TRBD2,TRBJ2-3,TGCAGTGCTAGTATGTGGGGACTAGCGGGAGTAGATACGCAGTATTTT,CSASMWGLAGVDTQYF
TRBV15,once,TRBD1,TRBJ2-3,TGTGCCACCAGCAGAGTGGCCGGGACAGGACCGTCGTCGAGCACAGATACGCAGTATTTT,CATSRVAGTGPSSSTDTQYF
TRBV19,once,-,TRBJ2-2,TGTGCCAGTAAAGGTGACAGCTGGGCCGGGGAGCTGTTTTTT,CASKGDSWAGELFF
TRBV5-1,few,TRBD1,TRBJ2-1,TGCGCCAGCAGCCCGGGGACAGGCGTAGTAGAGCAGTTCTTC,CASSPGTGVVEQFF
TRBV5-1,few,TRBD1,TRBJ2-7,TGCGCCAGCAGCTTGGGGGACAGGGATTCCTACGAGCAGTACTTC,CASSLGDRDSYEQYF
TRBV19,-,TRBD2,TRBJ2-1,TGTGCCAGTGCAGGAGCGGGAGGGTCAGGTGAGCAGTTCTTC,CASAGAGGSGEQFF
TRBV9,-,TRBD1,TRBJ1-5,TGTGCCAGCAGCGGGGACAGTTTGAGCAATCAGCCCCAGCATTTT,CASSGDSLSNQPQHF
TRBV27,once,TRBD1,TRBJ1-2,TGTGCCAGCAGTGCGGACAGGAGTGGCTACACCTTC,CASSADRSGYTF
TRBV2,-,TRBD1,TRBJ1-1,TGTGCCAGCATCTGGCAGGGGGCCTTCACTGAAGCTTTCTTT,CASIWQGAFTEAFF
TRBV9,-,TRBD2,TRBJ2-7,TGTGCCAGCAGCGATAGCGGGAGTGGGTCCTACGAGCAGTACTTC,CASSDSGSGSYEQYF
TRBV18,-,TRBD1,TRBJ1-1,TGTGCCAGCTCACCACTTGGGACAGGGGGTAGCACTGAAGCTTTCTTT,CASSPLGTGGSTEAFF
TRBV10-1,once,-,TRBJ2-3,TGCGCCAGCAGTCCCGGAGATACGCAGTATTTT,CASSPGDTQYF
TRBV28,-,TRBD2,TRBJ2-1,TGTGCCAGCAGGTCCTGGACTAGCGTCAATGAGCAGTTCTTC,CASRSWTSVNEQFF
TRBV9,-,-,TRBJ2-5,TGTGCCAGCAGCGTGGGGGGGCTCAGGCAAGAGACCCAGTACTTC,CASSVGGLRQETQYF
TRBV5-1,-,-,TRBJ1-1,TGCGCCAGCAGCTTATCAGCAGGGGAAGGGACTGAAGCTTTCTTT,CASSLSAGEGTEAFF
TRBV30,-,-,TRBJ2-4,TGTGCCTGGGAGGTGGGGACACGCAAAAACATTCAGTACTTC,CAWEVGTRKNIQYF
TRBV5-4,-,TRBD2,TRBJ2-7,TGTGCCAGCAGCTTAGGGGGAGCGGGAGCCCCTGCTTTGGAGCAGTACTTC,CASSLGGAGAPALEQYF
TRBV18,-,TRBD2,TRBJ2-2,TGTGCCAGCTCACCTGACGAACCTTTATTAGCGGGAGTACCGACCGGGGAGCTGTTTTTT,CASSPDEPLLAGVPTGELFF
TRBV2,once,TRBD2,TRBJ2-1,TGTGCCAGCAGGGAACAGCGGGAGGATGTTCACAATGAGCAGTTCTTC,CASREQREDVHNEQFF
TRBV14,-,-,TRBJ2-7,TGTGCCAGCAGCCAGGCATACGAGCAGTACTTC,CASSQAYEQYF
TRBV5-4,-,-,TRBJ2-3,TGTGCCAGCAGGACCATAGCACTCACAGATACGCAGTATTTT,CASRTIALTDTQYF
TRBV28,-,-,TRBJ2-3,TGTGCCAGCGGAGACGGGGGGCGATTGACAGATACGCAGTATTTT,CASGDGGRLTDTQYF
TRBV28,-,-,TRBJ2-7,TGTGCCAGCAGAAAGGGTGGACTACAATTCTACGAGCAGTACTTC,CASRKGGLQFYEQYF
TRBV4-2,-,-,TRBJ2-7,TGTGCCAGCAGCCAAGATTTGGACACGTCCTACGAGCAGTACTTC,CASSQDLDTSYEQYF
TRBV4-2,-,TRBD2,TRBJ2-1,TGTGCCAGCAGCCCGTCTAGCGGGAGATCCTACAATGAGCAGTTCTTC,CASSPSSGRSYNEQFF
TRBV5-1,-,-,TRBJ2-3,TGCGCCAGCAGCTTGGACGGGTTCAATACGCAGTATTTT,CASSLDGFNTQYF
TRBV28,-,TRBD2,TRBJ2-3,TGTGCCAGCAGTTTAACTAGCGGGCTGTCGATGGGTACGCAGTATTTT,CASSLTSGLSMGTQYF